This T cell receptor beta chain was identified during a study of patients and donors after allogeneic stem cell transplantation. This clonotype was detected a few times. TCRdb re-derived calls from the RT-PCR reads in MiXCR, one entry per CDR3 protein. This sample carries about a million distinct CDR3 sequences, 18% of them seen once, and the ten largest clones take roughly 6%. The CDR3 contains 15 residues. V gave up 6 bases and J gave up 3 bases; unmatched junction bases: 4. Per germline, CDR1 MGHDK and CDR2 SYGVNS. The source is a human donor who was either an allogeneic HSCT recipient or a stem cell or donor lymphocyte infusion donor (not recorded which). It is not recorded whose cells these are; they may come from a transplant donor. The chain uses TRBV25-1 and TRBJ2-2; 10 bases are a match to TRBD1. The sample taken for sequencing was blood, either unsorted or a sorted T cell fraction (not recorded which). The CDR3 region is CASSGQGVYTGELFF. CDR3 nucleotides: TGTGCCAGCAGCGGACAGGGGGTCTACACCGGGGAGCTGTTTTTT.